The 28 T cell receptor beta chains below were found in one sample sequenced in a study of a mutant IDH1 vaccine in newly diagnosed glioma. Time point given: baseline, week 1 (first vaccination visit). The sample's treatment: pre-vaccination baseline after standard-of-care therapy. TCRdb's copy holds only in-frame clones and misses some; the assay was immunoSEQ multiplex PCR. This sample has about 98,000 clones, with 70% to 90% found just once. Sequenced here: PBMCs, sampled from a glioma patient treated with radiotherapy, temozolomide or both. The receptors stem from a woman between 45 and 65 years old with glioma.

The V gene is TRBV5-6, the J gene TRBJ1-4, with D unclear. The CDR3 length is 13 residues. V shed 5 bases and J shed 8 bases, with 13 bases lying between them. Germline CDR1 reads SGHDT; CDR2 reads YYEEEE. The CDR3 bases are TGTGCCAGCAGACACCGGGAGCAAGAAAAACTGTTTTTT. This gives the protein CASRHREQEKLFF. The variable domain in full, completed from reference TRBV5-6 and TRBJ1-4, reads DAGVTQSPTHLIKTRGQQVTLRCSPKSGHDTVSWYQQALGQGPQFIFQYYEEEERQRGNFPDRFSGHQFPNYSSELNVNALLLGDSALYLCASRHREQEKLFFGSGTQLSVL.

V gene TRBV6-5 combines with J gene TRBJ2-3; the D is unclear. From germline, CDR1 is MNHEY and CDR2 SVGAGI. V dropped 2 bases and J dropped 1 base, with 4 bases sitting between them. This CDR3 contains 13 residues. The CDR3 DNA reads as TGTGCCAGCAGTTACGACGGCACAGATACGCAGTATTTT. This sequence encodes CASSYDGTDTQYF.

Worth noting for this clone: Other DNA sequences of this sample code for an identical CDR3. V and J are TRBV2 and TRBJ2-5; D is unresolved. CDR1 and CDR2 from the germline V gene are SNHLY and FYNNEI. Trimming shortened V by 5 bases and J by 1 base, and 2 bases separated the two germline ends. This CDR3 is 11 amino acids long. The CDR3 region has the DNA TGTGCCAGCAGTCCCCAAGAGACCCAGTACTTC. This codes for CASSPQETQYF. The whole variable domain, remainder taken from reference TRBV2 and TRBJ2-5, is EPEVTQTPSHQVTQMGQEVILRCVPISNHLYFYWYRQILGQKVEFLVSFYNNEISEKSEIFDDQFSVERPDGSNFTLKIRSTKLEDSAMYFCASSPQETQYFGPGTRLLVL.

The gene calls are TRBV28 and TRBJ2-7, with 7 bases that match TRBD1. Trimming at V came to 3 bases and at J to 8 bases, leaving 10 bases not matched to a gene. The germline gives CDR1 MDHEN, CDR2 SYDVKM. The CDR3 is made up of 14 amino acids. This CDR3 reads CASSFLWDSSQQYF. CDR3 bases: TGTGCCAGCAGTTTTCTTTGGGACAGTTCGCAGCAGTACTTC.

This chain joins TRBV18 and TRBJ2-7; D not certain. The CDR3 covers 16 residues. Germline CDR1 and CDR2: KGHSH and LQKENI. Trimming stripped 3 bases from V and 7 bases from J, with 22 bases between. CDR3 sequence (DNA): TGTGCCAGCTCACCTACGAGTCAGGACCTACGTGTAGAGCAGTACTTC. Translated, it gives CASSPTSQDLRVEQYF.

The chain joins TRBV10-3 to TRBJ2-7, with a tentative D call TRBD1 (5 bases). The CDR3 length is 15 residues. Deletions cut 3 bases from V and 0 bases from J, with 12 bases between. Germline V gene lookup returns CDR1 ENHRY and CDR2 SYGVKD. For the CDR3, the DNA is TGTGCCATCAGTGAAGACAGACATCTCTCCTACGAGCAGTACTTC. It specifies CAISEDRHLSYEQYF.

The chain has TRBV4-1 and TRBJ1-3; possible D gene TRBD1, 5 bases. The CDR3 loop spans 16 amino acids. V lost 1 base to trimming and J lost 0 bases, with 10 bases between them. The germline V gene has CDR1 MGHRA and CDR2 YSYEKL. CDR3 amino acids: CASSQVSDSSGNTIYF. The CDR3 DNA sequence: TGCGCCAGCAGCCAAGTCAGTGACAGCTCTGGAAACACCATATATTTT.

As DNA, the CDR3 is TGTGCCAGCAGAGGACGGGGGCGCTCTGGAAACACCATATATTTT. Translation: CASRGRGRSGNTIYF. This chain uses TRBV28 with TRBJ1-3; TRBD1 is a possible D gene (6 bases). Germline loops: CDR1 MDHEN, CDR2 SYDVKM. This CDR3 is built from 15 residues. V shed 6 bases and J shed 0 bases, with 12 bases lying between them. Together with reference TRBV28 and TRBJ1-3, the CDR3 gives the full variable domain: DVKVTQSSRYLVKRTGEKVFLECVQDMDHENMFWYRQDPGLGLRLIYFSYDVKMKEKGDIPEGYSVSREKKERFSLILESASTNQTSMYLCASRGRGRSGNTIYFGEGSWLTVV.

The chain combines TRBV7-2 with TRBJ1-4; TRBD1 matches at 7 bases. Germline-derived CDR1 and CDR2 are SGHTA and FQGNSA. The ends lost 4 bases at V and 7 bases at J; junction bases unmatched: 9. This CDR3 has 15 residues. CDR3 region: CASSWGQSPPEKLFF. In DNA form, the CDR3 reads TGTGCCAGCAGCTGGGGACAGTCCCCTCCTGAAAAACTGTTTTTT.

V usage is TRBV7-8 and J usage is TRBJ2-1; D gene unclear. V dropped 5 bases and J dropped 6 bases, with 11 bases sitting between them. CDR3 length: 13 residues. Germline V lookup: CDR1 SGHVS, CDR2 FQNEAQ. CDR3 amino acids: CASSNTRGNEQFF. The CDR3 DNA is TGTGCCAGCAGCAATACGAGAGGCAATGAGCAGTTCTTC. Full variable domain (remainder filled in from reference TRBV7-8 and TRBJ2-1): GAGVSQSPRYKVAKRGQDVALRCDPISGHVSLFWYQQALGQGPEFLTYFQNEAQLDKSGLPSDRFFAERPEGSVSTLKIQRTQQEDSAVYLCASSNTRGNEQFFGPGTRLTVL.

The chain couples TRBV28 to TRBJ2-2, with TRBD2 as a possible D gene (5 bases). V lost 1 base and J lost 5, with 11 bases in between. The germline CDR1 and CDR2 sequences are MDHEN and SYDVKM. CDR3 length: 15 residues. This chain's CDR3 is CASSLSGRGTGELFF. CDR3 DNA: TGTGCCAGCAGTTTATCTGGCCGGGGAACCGGGGAGCTGTTTTTT.

V usage is TRBV30 and J usage is TRBJ2-3, with a weak D call TRBD1 (6 bases). Between the trimmed V and J ends, which lost 2 bases and 12 bases, there was a span of 12 bases. Looked up from germline, CDR1 is GTSNPN and CDR2 is SVGIG (reference sequence). This CDR3 spans 11 amino acids. CDR3 nucleotides: TGTGCCTGGAGTTTAACAGGGCCCCAGTATTTT. Translating it yields CAWSLTGPQYF.

The V and J genes are TRBV7-9 and TRBJ1-6; tentatively, D is TRBD1 (6 bases). The CDR3 length is 16 residues. CDR1 SEHNR and CDR2 FQNEAQ come from the germline V gene (reference sequence). V lost 3 bases to trimming and J lost 2 bases, with 11 bases between them. CDR3 amino acids: CASSLVQGAYNSPLHF. The CDR3 nucleotides read TGTGCCAGCAGCTTGGTACAGGGAGCCTATAATTCACCCCTCCACTTT.

The chain is built from TRBV5-1 and TRBJ1-1; D may be TRBD1 (5 bases). The CDR3 runs to 15 residues. CDR1 and CDR2 from the germline V gene are SGHRS and YFSETQ. Trimming pared 0 bases from V and 4 bases from J, leaving 13 bases between. The CDR3 bases are TGCGCCAGCAGCTTGGGAGAGGGGTCGGGCACTGAAGCTTTCTTT. This sequence encodes CASSLGEGSGTEAFF.

The genes are TRBV29-1 and TRBJ2-7; a weak D match, TRBD2 (5 bases). This CDR3 comprises 10 residues. Germline V gives CDR1 SQVTM, CDR2 ANQGSEA. V was trimmed by 6 bases and J by 3 bases, leaving 6 bases between them. CDR3 residues: CSVGNYEQYF. CDR3 DNA sequence: TGCAGCGTCGGGAACTACGAGCAGTACTTC.

This chain links TRBV7-8 with TRBJ2-3; tentatively, D is TRBD2 (6 bases). The germline V and J ends were trimmed by 2 bases and 1 base, with 13 bases remaining between them. This CDR3 has 16 amino acids. Germline V lookup: CDR1 SGHVS, CDR2 FQNEAQ. CDR3 bases: TGTGCCAGCAGCTTAAGGCGGACTACCCGCACAGATACGCAGTATTTT. This sequence encodes CASSLRRTTRTDTQYF.

V and J are TRBV9 and TRBJ2-1, with TRBD2 as a possible D gene (6 bases). V lost 0 bases, J lost 0 bases, and 13 bases lay in between. CDR1 and CDR2 (germline): SGDLS, YYNGEE. The CDR3 extends over 17 amino acids. The CDR3, as DNA: TGTGCCAGCAGCGTAGCTATGCGGGAAAGCTCCTACAATGAGCAGTTCTTC. This gives the protein CASSVAMRESSYNEQFF.

The J gene is TRBJ2-5, the V gene TRBV10-3; the D gene is possibly TRBD2 (6 bases). V was shortened by 4 bases and J by 5 bases, with 14 bases between the two germline ends. The CDR3 has 14 residues. Germline loops: CDR1 ENHRY, CDR2 SYGVKD. Written as DNA, the CDR3 is TGTGCCATCAGTGCTCTAGGAGGGGCGGAGACCCAGTACTTC. Amino acids: CAISALGGAETQYF.

In its sample, this clone was seen once. V usage is TRBV5-1 and J usage is TRBJ2-1, with 9 bases aligning to TRBD1. The CDR3 spans 12 residues. CDR1 is SGHRS, CDR2 YFSETQ, per germline. Trimming took 3 bases from V and 14 from J; bases not matched to a gene: 6. In DNA, the CDR3 is TGCGCCAGCAGCTATACAGGGGGCGATGAGTTCTTC. Encoded protein: CASSYTGGDEFF. The whole variable domain, remainder taken from reference TRBV5-1 and TRBJ2-1, is KAGVTQTPRYLIKTRGQQVTLSCSPISGHRSVSWYQQTPGQGLQFLFEYFSETQRNKGNFPGRFSGRQFSNSRSEMNVSTLELGDSALYLCASSYTGGDEFFGPGTRLTVL.

The chain links TRBV6-1 to TRBJ2-7, with TRBD2 as a possible D gene (6 bases). V was clipped by 6 bases and J by 5 bases, with 17 bases between them. This CDR3 contains 14 residues. Germline CDR1 MNHNS, CDR2 SASEGT. The CDR3 region is CASRAGTRGHEQYF. Here the CDR3 DNA reads TGTGCCAGCAGAGCCGGGACTCGCGGCCACGAGCAGTACTTC.

The rearrangement joins TRBV19 to TRBJ2-7, with D maybe TRBD2 (6 bases). This CDR3 is 12 amino acids long. Looked up from germline, CDR1 is LNHDA and CDR2 is SQIVND (reference sequence). The V and J ends lost 9 bases and 4 bases respectively, with 13 bases between them. CDR3 sequence: CASSGRGYEQYF. DNA of the CDR3: TGTGCCAGCTCCGGACGGGGGTACGAGCAGTACTTC.

The chain uses TRBV18 and TRBJ2-5; D remains unclear. From germline, CDR1 is KGHSH and CDR2 LQKENI. This CDR3 is built from 14 residues. V dropped 3 bases and J dropped 2 bases, with 10 bases sitting between them. The CDR3: CASSPQARQETQYF. DNA for the CDR3: TGTGCCAGCTCACCGCAGGCGAGGCAAGAGACCCAGTACTTC.

This sequence joins TRBV6-5 and TRBJ1-1; the D is unclear. The CDR3 runs to 15 residues. Per germline, CDR1 MNHEY and CDR2 SVGAGI. With 0 bases removed from V and 1 base from J, the gap between germline ends came to 9 bases. The DNA of the CDR3 is TGTGCCAGCAGTTACTCGGTTTTAGGGAACACTGAAGCTTTCTTT. Encoded protein: CASSYSVLGNTEAFF.

The V and J genes are TRBV5-1 and TRBJ1-3, with D unclear. Germline CDR1 is SGHRS and CDR2 is YFSETQ. Trimming removed 7 bases at V and 0 bases at J, with 8 bases between. This CDR3 is built from 13 residues. In DNA form, the CDR3 reads TGCGCCAGCCAAGCCTCCTCTGGAAACACCATATATTTT. This codes for CASQASSGNTIYF. The variable domain in full, completed from reference TRBV5-1 and TRBJ1-3, reads KAGVTQTPRYLIKTRGQQVTLSCSPISGHRSVSWYQQTPGQGLQFLFEYFSETQRNKGNFPGRFSGRQFSNSRSEMNVSTLELGDSALYLCASQASSGNTIYFGEGSWLTVV.

This chain joins TRBV6-5 and TRBJ1-4; no definite D call. There are 14 residues in the CDR3. V was clipped by 5 bases and J by 7 bases, with 14 bases between them. Looked up from germline, CDR1 is MNHEY and CDR2 is SVGAGI. The CDR3, as DNA: TGTGCCAGCAGTACCATCCAGGAATCTGAAAAACTGTTTTTT. It specifies CASSTIQESEKLFF.

The J gene is TRBJ1-6, the V gene TRBV18; maybe TRBD1 (6 bases). V was shortened by 6 bases and J by 7 bases, with 13 bases between the two germline ends. Germline loops: CDR1 KGHSH, CDR2 LQKENI. The CDR3 runs 14 residues. Here the CDR3 DNA reads TGTGCCAGCTCTCCGGACAGTGACAATTCACCCCTCCACTTT. Protein: CASSPDSDNSPLHF.

This chain joins TRBV27 and TRBJ2-7; no firm D call. Germline V gene sequence: CDR1 MNHEY, CDR2 SMNVEV (reference sequence). CDR3 length: 13 residues. Between the trimmed V and J ends, which lost 5 bases and 2 bases, there was a span of 10 bases. In DNA form, the CDR3 reads TGTGCCAGCAGTCCTATGGGGACCTACGAGCAGTACTTC. It translates to CASSPMGTYEQYF.

The chain employs TRBV14 and TRBJ1-3; no firm D call. The V gene lost 0 bases and the J gene lost 5 bases, with 5 bases spanning the gap. This CDR3 has 13 amino acids. Germline V gene lookup returns CDR1 SGHDN and CDR2 FVKESK. As DNA, the CDR3 is TGTGCCAGCAGCCAAGATTTCAGAAACACCATATATTTT. This translates into CASSQDFRNTIYF.